Each of the 3 T cell receptor beta chains below was sequenced from the same sample in a study of shared clonotypes between healthy human individuals. Profiled with immunoSEQ multiplex PCR; TCRdb holds only in-frame clones, not every one. The table lists about 1.1 million clones, approximately 80% of them singletons, with almost 0.9% in the top ten. Input material: memory CD4+ T cells from PBMCs. The subset was: CD45RA-negative fraction. All receptors come from a man younger than 35 in good health. Some clones in this sample may be carry-over from other donors' samples.

This CDR3 reads CASSRIAGGTGELFF. CDR3 nucleotide sequence: TGCGCCAGCAGCCGAATAGCGGGTGGGACCGGGGAGCTGTTTTTT. J is TRBJ2-2 and V is TRBV4-1; 7 bases fit TRBD2. The CDR3 contains 15 residues. The J segment lost 5 bases and the V segment lost 4 bases, leaving 7 bases of the junction unmatched. Germline V gene sequence: CDR1 MGHRA, CDR2 YSYEKL.

The chain couples TRBV4-1 to TRBJ2-7, with 10 positions matching TRBD2. This CDR3 is 16 amino acids long. J gave up 0 bases and V 4 bases, and 6 bases lay outside the gene matches. Germline-derived CDR1 and CDR2 are MGHRA and YSYEKL. In DNA form, the CDR3 reads TGCGCCAGCAGCCGAGAATCTAGCGGGAGCTCCTACGAGCAGTACTTC. Translation gives CASSRESSGSSYEQYF.

This sequence joins TRBV5-6 and TRBJ2-3; TRBD2 might be the D (6 bases). The CDR3 covers 14 residues. V was cut by 1 base and J by 8 bases, with 14 bases left in between. Germline values: CDR1 SGHDT, CDR2 YYEEEE. The CDR3 coding sequence is TGTGCCAGCAGCTTGTCAAGACTAGTCGGTACGCAGTATTTT. It codes for CASSLSRLVGTQYF.